A single sample gave rise to the 8 T cell receptor beta chains below, sequenced in a study of response to subunit inactivated influenza vaccine. TCRdb analysed the RT-PCR reads with MiXCR anew, one entry per CDR3 protein. The sample lists roughly 570,000 distinct CDR3 sequences; 14% were seen once. Sequencing used PBMCs from blood, obtained 12 days after vaccination. The receptors were sampled from a man over 45 who received an inactivated influenza vaccine.

The chain uses TRBV20-1 and TRBJ2-5, with 8 nucleotides matching TRBD1. J lost 1 base, V lost 4 bases, and 11 bases had no gene match. This CDR3 has 16 amino acids. Per germline, CDR1 DFQATT and CDR2 SNEGSKA (reference sequence). The CDR3 DNA follows: TGCAGTGCTATCGTTCCAGGGGGCTTCATCCAAGAGACCCAGTACTTC. Its protein product is CSAIVPGGFIQETQYF.

This clonotype was detected a few times. This chain joins TRBV4-2 and TRBJ2-7; TRBD2 matches at 9 bases. CDR1 is LGHNA and CDR2 is YNFKEQ in the germline V gene. This CDR3 region has 15 residues. V lost 3 bases to trimming and J lost 3 bases; unmatched junction nucleotides: 6. This chain's CDR3 is CASSQSSGVNYEQYF. The DNA of the CDR3 is TGTGCCAGCAGCCAGTCTAGCGGGGTGAACTACGAGCAGTACTTC.

CDR3 region: CASSQGQPYGSNQPQHF. The DNA of the CDR3 is TGCGCCAGCAGCCAAGGGCAGCCGTATGGGAGCAATCAGCCCCAGCATTTT. The chain employs TRBV4-1 and TRBJ1-5; D gene unclear. The CDR3 covers 17 residues. The V gene's germline CDR1 is MGHRA and CDR2 YSYEKL. V lost 1 base and J 1 base, leaving 14 bases between the germline ends.

The chain is built from TRBV12-3 or TRBV12-4 and TRBJ2-3, with 8 bases aligning to TRBD2. J gave up 9 bases and V 8 bases, and 10 bases lay outside the gene matches. The CDR3 is 13 amino acids. The CDR3 coding sequence is TGTGCCAGCGGGCGGGGGGCTGGGCTGACGCAGTATTTT. Its protein product is CASGRGAGLTQYF.

A few counts support this clonotype. This chain connects TRBV10-2 to TRBJ2-7; 12 bases match TRBD2. The germline V gene encodes CDR1 WSHSY and CDR2 SAAADI. There are 18 residues in the CDR3. J lost 1 base, V lost 5 bases, and 12 bases had no gene match. The CDR3 coding sequence is TGCGCCAGCAGTCCATGGACTAGCGGGGATCCGCCTTCCTACGAGCAGTACTTC. This encodes CASSPWTSGDPPSYEQYF.

This rearrangement joins TRBV7-9 to TRBJ2-6; D not certain. From germline, CDR1 is SEHNR and CDR2 FQNEAQ (reference sequence). V was cut by 3 bases and J by 4 bases, with 13 bases left in between. The CDR3 is 16 amino acids. The CDR3 sequence: CASSFFTSSGANVLTF. The CDR3 nucleotides are TGTGCCAGCAGCTTCTTCACGTCCTCCGGGGCCAACGTCCTGACTTTC.

This clonotype was seen only a few times. The chain links TRBV25-1 to TRBJ1-5; 11 bases match TRBD1. This CDR3 has 18 residues. Germline V lookup: CDR1 MGHDK, CDR2 SYGVNS. V trimming: 2 bases; J trimming: 0 bases; junction bases outside the gene matches: 6. In DNA, the CDR3 is TGTGCCAGCAGTGAAACGGGACAGGGGGGAAATAGCAATCAGCCCCAGCATTTT. Translated: CASSETGQGGNSNQPQHF.

The rearrangement joins TRBV19 to TRBJ2-5; D is ambiguous. V gave up 5 bases and J gave up 4 bases, with 11 bases separating them. Germline V gene sequence: CDR1 LNHDA, CDR2 SQIVND (reference sequence). The CDR3 has 13 residues. Here the CDR3 reads CASSGPRIETQYF. In DNA form, the CDR3 reads TGTGCCAGTAGTGGCCCTAGGATAGAGACCCAGTACTTC.